The sequence of this T cell receptor (beta chain) was determined in a study of blood T cell repertoires in COVID-19. The wider study: Sample material is recorded as cDNA or gDNA derived from T cells, B-cell-depleted T cells, or PBMCs.

The CDR3 runs to 14 residues. The V gene lost 3 bases and the J gene lost 7 bases, with 13 bases spanning the gap. Germline V CDR1 and CDR2: LNHDA, SQIVND (reference sequence). The data were produced by immunoSEQ multiplex PCR, yet TCRdb's version contains in-frame clones alone and is incomplete. Among about 400,000 clones listed, around nine tenths were seen once. The TCR was taken from a woman between 25 and 40 years old who had recovered from COVID-19. V gene TRBV19 combines with J gene TRBJ1-5; weak D call: TRBD1 (5 bases). Input material: PBMCs or T cells enriched from blood (not recorded which). For the CDR3, the DNA is TGTGCCAGTAGTATCCGGCAGGGCGGACAGCCCCAGCATTTT. Amino acid sequence: CASSIRQGGQPQHF.